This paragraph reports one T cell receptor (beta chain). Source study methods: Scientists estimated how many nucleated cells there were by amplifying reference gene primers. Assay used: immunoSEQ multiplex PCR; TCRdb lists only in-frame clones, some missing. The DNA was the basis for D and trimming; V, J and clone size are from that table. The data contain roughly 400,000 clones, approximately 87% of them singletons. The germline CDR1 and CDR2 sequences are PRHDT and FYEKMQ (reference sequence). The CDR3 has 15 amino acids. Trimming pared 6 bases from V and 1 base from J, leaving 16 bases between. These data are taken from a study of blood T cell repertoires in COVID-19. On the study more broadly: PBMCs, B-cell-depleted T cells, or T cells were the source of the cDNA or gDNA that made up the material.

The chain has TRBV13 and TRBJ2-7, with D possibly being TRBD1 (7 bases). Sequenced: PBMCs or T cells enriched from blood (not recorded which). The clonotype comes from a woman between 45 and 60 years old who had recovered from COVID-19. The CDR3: CASRAGQRTSYEQYF. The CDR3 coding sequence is TGTGCCAGCAGGGCGGGACAGCGGACTTCCTACGAGCAGTACTTC.